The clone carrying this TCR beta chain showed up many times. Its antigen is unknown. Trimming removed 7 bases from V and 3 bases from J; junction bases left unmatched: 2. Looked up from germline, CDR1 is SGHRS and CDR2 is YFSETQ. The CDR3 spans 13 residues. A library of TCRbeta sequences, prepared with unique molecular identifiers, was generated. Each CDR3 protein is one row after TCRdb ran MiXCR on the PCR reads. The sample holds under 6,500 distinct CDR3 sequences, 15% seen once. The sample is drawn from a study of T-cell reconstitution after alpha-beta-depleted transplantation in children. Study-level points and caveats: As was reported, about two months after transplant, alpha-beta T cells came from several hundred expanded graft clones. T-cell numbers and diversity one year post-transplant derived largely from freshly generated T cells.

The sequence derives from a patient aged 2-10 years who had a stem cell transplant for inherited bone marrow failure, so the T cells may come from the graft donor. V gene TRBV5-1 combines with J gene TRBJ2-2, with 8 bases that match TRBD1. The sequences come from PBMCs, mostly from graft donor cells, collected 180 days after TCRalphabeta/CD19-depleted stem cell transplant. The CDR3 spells CASRGQDTGELFF. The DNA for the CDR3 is TGCGCCAGCCGGGGACAGGACACCGGGGAGCTGTTTTTT.